This T cell receptor (beta chain) stems from a study of T cells in narcolepsy. Study in general: Healthy controls were enrolled alongside patients with narcolepsy type 1 or type 2.

As regards this clone: Its specificity is unknown.

Measured with immunoSEQ multiplex PCR; TCRdb has only the in-frame clones, and not every one. The table records under 35,000 clones, roughly 80% of them present only once. Notes on the study in general: Autoreactive clone sequences were missing from some blood memory CD4+ repertoires. Reportedly, autoreactive clonotypes were serially detected in patients' blood but not controls'. Comparing one patient's CSF and blood CD4+ clonotypes highlighted HCRT- and TRIB2-specific autoreactive clonotypes.

The germline gives CDR1 SNHLY, CDR2 FYNNEI. Trimming left V 4 bases short and J 4 bases short, with 11 bases between. This CDR3 spans 14 amino acids. The TCR originated in a human donor in good health. The V gene is TRBV2, the J gene TRBJ1-5; D gene unclear. The sequenced sample was memory (CD45RA-) CD4+ T cells from blood. The CDR3 nucleotides are TGTGCCAGCAGTGGCGCGAGGGCTAATCAGCCCCAGCATTTT. Encoded protein: CASSGARANQPQHF.